This T cell receptor beta chain was documented in a study of blood T cell repertoires in COVID-19. Study-wide background: Sites across the United States, Italy and Spain contributed samples from acute and convalescent COVID-19.

The CDR3 runs 16 residues. The V and J ends lost 2 bases and 1 base, in that order; junction bases with no gene match: 2. The germline gives CDR1 MNHEY, CDR2 SVGAGI. Generated by immunoSEQ multiplex PCR, the TCRdb table keeps only in-frame clones and is missing some. The profile covers 230,000 or so clones, with around 81% appearing a single time and about 3.4% taken by the ten largest. Adults between about 18 and 95 years of age took part from fewer than 30 US areas. The TCR originated in a man aged 50 to 59 who had recovered from COVID-19. This chain links TRBV6-5 with TRBJ2-4; 10 nucleotides match TRBD1. The sample taken for sequencing was PBMCs or T cells enriched from blood (not recorded which). The CDR3 reads CASSYTGQGAKNIQYF. As DNA, the CDR3 is TGTGCCAGCAGTTACACGGGACAGGGGGCCAAAAACATTCAGTACTTC.